These T cell receptor beta chains were read from a single sample in a study of a mutant IDH1 vaccine in newly diagnosed glioma. Their antigens remain unidentified. Only in-frame clones appear in the TCRdb table, and some are missing; sequencing was by immunoSEQ multiplex PCR. Of about 26,000 clones listed, approximately 82% were seen once; the top ten hold 30% to 35%. Specimen: PBMCs, collected from a glioma patient whose treatment included an IDH1 peptide vaccine. The receptors shown here come from a man aged 25 to 45 with glioma. CDR3s leave out the opening cysteine and the closing phenylalanine or tryptophan. A D gene is named only where the DNA matches it firmly.

v_call	d_call	j_call	cdr3_aa
TRBV11-2	NA	TRBJ2-1	ASSLDLGNNEQF
TRBV10-3	NA	TRBJ2-2	AISDAGNTGELF
TRBV7-3	NA	TRBJ1-1	ASSIFEGTEAF
TRBV18	NA	TRBJ2-7	ASSPPYNPGRDGQY
TRBV7-9	NA	TRBJ1-2	ASRPGQSNYGYT
TRBV10-2	NA	TRBJ1-1	ASIAVSDTEAF
TRBV10-3	NA	TRBJ2-1	AISDSLGTLYNEQF
TRBV28	NA	TRBJ1-1	ATIPPFGGDTEAF
TRBV5-6	NA	TRBJ1-1	ASSLSGTEAF
TRBV4-3	NA	TRBJ1-6	ASSQVLGGAGSPLH
TRBV5-5	NA	TRBJ1-5	ASSLTTTTDDYH
TRBV9	NA	TRBJ2-3	ASSVLHGGTDTQY
TRBV5-1	NA	TRBJ2-2	ASSLGTASTGELF
TRBV27	NA	TRBJ1-2	ASSLQTGGDRGYT
TRBV9	NA	TRBJ2-7	ASSRRDVSPYEQY
TRBV29-1	NA	TRBJ2-5	SATVQRETQY
TRBV5-8	NA	TRBJ1-2	ASKGSEFNGYT
TRBV6-6	NA	TRBJ1-1	ASSYSKGNTEAF
TRBV10-3	TRBD1	TRBJ2-2	AISEPDRGQITGELF
TRBV30	NA	TRBJ1-5	AWSGRQGSRQPQH
TRBV5-1	NA	TRBJ2-1	ASRNEGDLF
TRBV25-1	NA	TRBJ2-6	ASSYVFGQSRANVLT
TRBV21-1	NA	TRBJ2-7	ASSTSPRIDYEQY
TRBV7-9	NA	TRBJ2-3	ASSSDEDTQY
TRBV5-1	NA	TRBJ1-5	ASIKRGGSGNQPQH
TRBV29-1	NA	TRBJ2-5	SGGVETQY
TRBV6-1	NA	TRBJ2-7	ASSGEQEMPYEQY
TRBV2	NA	TRBJ2-1	AIPPSGGSQSDEQF
TRBV11-2	TRBD1	TRBJ1-2	ASSNRDRRGYT
TRBV19	TRBD1	TRBJ2-7	ASSISGQGEQY
TRBV2	TRBD2	TRBJ2-5	ASNKRGLAGGQETQY
TRBV4-3	TRBD1	TRBJ1-6	ASSQAPGGSSYNSPLH
TRBV9	TRBD1	TRBJ1-2	ASSAQTGARSGYT
TRBV6-6	NA	TRBJ2-2	ASSYSSDTGELF
TRBV25-1	NA	TRBJ1-3	ASRSGGNTIY
TRBV6-1	NA	TRBJ2-5	ASTVPGVETQY